The subject of this entry is one TCR beta chain. The antigen is undetermined. In TCRdb, the 5' RACE reads were re-called with MiXCR into one record per CDR3 protein. In the table there are about 560,000 distinct CDR3 sequences, 17% of which are singletons. This CDR3 contains 13 residues. In germline, CDR1 is KGHSH, CDR2 LQKENI. The V end lost 6 bases, the J end lost 4 bases, and 13 bases lay between the germline ends. The record originates from a study of T-cell memory formation after mild COVID-19. Findings and limits, study-wide: Mainly CM and EM harbored the contracting CD4+ clones; mainly EMRA harbored the CD8+ ones. Pre-infection memory carried some responding clones, suggesting that cross-reactive memory joined.

V and J are TRBV18 and TRBJ2-7, with D perhaps matching TRBD1 or TRBD2 (5 bases each). This receptor was identified in an adult woman who had mild COVID-19 (a few samples of this study predate the infection). Cell type and time point are not known. The specimen was PBMCs or a T cell subset sorted from them (not recorded which). The CDR3 is CASSLWDGYEQYF. CDR3 nucleotide sequence: TGTGCCAGCTCCCTCTGGGACGGATACGAGCAGTACTTC.